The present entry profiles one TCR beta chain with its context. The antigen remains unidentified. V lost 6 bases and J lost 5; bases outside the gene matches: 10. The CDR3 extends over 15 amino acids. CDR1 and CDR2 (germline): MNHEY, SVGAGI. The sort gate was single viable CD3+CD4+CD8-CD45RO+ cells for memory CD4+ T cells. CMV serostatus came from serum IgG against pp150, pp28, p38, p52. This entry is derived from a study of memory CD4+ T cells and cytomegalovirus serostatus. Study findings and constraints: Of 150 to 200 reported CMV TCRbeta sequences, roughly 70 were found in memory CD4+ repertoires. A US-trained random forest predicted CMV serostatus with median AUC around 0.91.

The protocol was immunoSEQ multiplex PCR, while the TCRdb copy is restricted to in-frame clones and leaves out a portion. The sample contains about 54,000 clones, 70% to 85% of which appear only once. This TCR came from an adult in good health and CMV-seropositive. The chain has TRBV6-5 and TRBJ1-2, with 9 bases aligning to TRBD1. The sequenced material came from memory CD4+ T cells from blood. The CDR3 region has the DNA TGTGCCAGCAGCCAACGGGACAGGGCTTATTATGGCTACACCTTC. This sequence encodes CASSQRDRAYYGYTF.